Following are 32 T cell receptor beta chains from one sample sequenced in a study of CD8+CD57+ T cells in acquired aplastic anemia. Both TCR beta VDJ combination and CDR3 sequence profiling were carried out. Genomic DNA was the template for this profiling. Via MiXCR, TCRdb re-called the reads, giving one row per CDR3 protein. The sample lists 200,000 to 250,000 distinct CDR3 sequences, about half seen once, with about 20% in the top ten. Patients who underwent sequencing had shown CD8+CD57+ cell expansion by flow cytometry. The specimen sequenced was sorted CD4+, CD8+, or CD8+CD57+ T cells (not recorded which) from PBMCs. The source is a human donor with aplastic anemia.

This clonotype has ten or more counts. V is TRBV29-1 and J is TRBJ2-1, with no clear D. The germline V and J ends were trimmed by 7 bases and 6 bases, with 10 bases remaining between them. This CDR3 contains 11 residues. Germline loops: CDR1 SQVTM, CDR2 ANQGSEA. CDR3 in DNA: TGCAGCGCCCTTTATGTCAATGAGCAGTTCTTC. It specifies CSALYVNEQFF.

This clonotype occurred many times. The chain joins TRBV6-1 to TRBJ2-1; 7 bases are a match to TRBD2. J was trimmed by 10 bases and V by 6 bases; bases with no gene match: 9. The CDR3 length is 13 residues. Per the germline V gene, CDR1 is MNHNS and CDR2 is SASEGT. The CDR3 coding sequence is TGTGCCAGCAGCTGGACGGGGGGACGAGAGCAGTTCTTC. As protein: CASSWTGGREQFF.

In its sample, this clonotype was seen many times. The gene calls are TRBV28 and TRBJ1-2; D possibly corresponds to TRBD1 (6 bases). Germline lookup yields CDR1 MDHEN and CDR2 SYDVKM. V was trimmed by 8 bases and J by 9 bases, leaving 13 bases between them. The CDR3 has 11 amino acids. The DNA for the CDR3 is TGTGCCAGCGGGAACAGGGTTCGCTACACCTTC. Translation: CASGNRVRYTF.

This clonotype has a single count. The chain couples TRBV2 to TRBJ2-7; the D gene is possibly TRBD2 (6 bases). CDR1 SNHLY and CDR2 FYNNEI come from the germline V gene. The CDR3 runs to 13 residues. Between the trimmed V and J ends, which lost 4 bases and 6 bases, there was a span of 13 bases. Here the CDR3 reads CASSGVEGGEQYF. CDR3 bases: TGTGCCAGCAGTGGGGTGGAGGGCGGCGAGCAGTACTTC.

This chain uses TRBV7-2 with TRBJ1-2, with 11 bases that match TRBD1. J lost 7 bases, V lost 1 base, and 5 bases had no gene match. This CDR3 is built from 15 residues. From germline, CDR1 is SGHTA and CDR2 FQGNSA. This CDR3 is CASSLGTGGGVGYTF. As DNA, the CDR3 is TGTGCCAGCAGCTTAGGGACAGGGGGCGGGGTTGGCTACACCTTC.

The chain carries TRBV29-1 and TRBJ1-4, with D uncertain. The CDR3 length is 12 residues. The germline V gene encodes CDR1 SQVTM and CDR2 ANQGSEA. V dropped 0 bases and J dropped 8 bases, with 7 bases sitting between them. The CDR3 loop reads CSVEEVGEKLFF. The CDR3 bases are TGCAGCGTTGAAGAGGTCGGGGAAAAACTGTTTTTT.

At least ten counts were recorded for this clonotype. The rearrangement joins TRBV4-1 to TRBJ1-4; a weak D match, TRBD1 (5 bases). Germline values: CDR1 MGHRA, CDR2 YSYEKL. V was pared by 2 bases and J by 8 bases, with 12 bases between. The CDR3 extends over 14 amino acids. The DNA for the CDR3 is TGCGCCAGCAGCCAAACGGGACTGCCAGAAAAACTGTTTTTT. This codes for CASSQTGLPEKLFF.

This clonotype was detected a few times. One end of the junction fails to match germline, which may point to a read error. The V and J genes are TRBV7-8 and TRBJ2-2, with 10 bases fitting TRBD1. Germline V lookup: CDR1 SGHVS, CDR2 FQNEAQ. This CDR3 region has 16 residues. The CDR3 DNA follows: TGTGTCAGCAGCTTTTCCGGGACAGGGGCCACCGGGGAGCTGTTTTTT. Translating it yields CVSSFSGTGATGELFF.

The chain uses TRBV7-2 and TRBJ2-1, with D perhaps TRBD1 (6 bases). Germline V gene lookup returns CDR1 SGHTA and CDR2 FQGNSA. V gave up 3 bases and J gave up 5 bases, with 14 bases separating them. This CDR3 region has 15 residues. As DNA, the CDR3 is TGTGCCAGCAGCTTGGCACAGGGTAACGACAATGAGCAGTTCTTC. Its protein is CASSLAQGNDNEQFF.

This chain's CDR3 is CASRTGTARDQPQHF. CDR3 sequence (DNA): TGTGCCAGCAGAACCGGGACAGCGAGGGATCAGCCCCAGCATTTT. The V gene is TRBV12-3 or TRBV12-4, the J gene TRBJ1-5; 7 bases fit TRBD1. Trimming took 6 bases from V and 5 from J; bases not matched to a gene: 10. The CDR3 is 15 residues long.

This clonotype was detected ten times or more. The chain is built from TRBV20-1 and TRBJ2-3; 11 bases fit TRBD2. The V segment lost 3 bases and the J segment 2 bases; nucleotides outside the gene matches: 4. The V gene's germline CDR1 is DFQATT and CDR2 SNEGSKA (reference sequence). This CDR3 has 15 residues. As DNA, the CDR3 is TGCAGTGCTAGCCGACTAGCGGGAACCACAGATACGCAGTATTTT. Translated, it gives CSASRLAGTTDTQYF.

The sample holds many counts of this clonotype. V gene TRBV19 combines with J gene TRBJ2-6; the match to TRBD2 covers 7 bases. The ends lost 5 bases at V and 0 bases at J; junction bases unmatched: 7. There are 17 residues in the CDR3. Germline V gene data show CDR1 as LNHDA and CDR2 as SQIVND (reference sequence). The CDR3 loop reads CASSGGGRSSGANVLTF. The CDR3, as DNA: TGTGCCAGTAGTGGGGGGGGAAGGAGCTCTGGGGCCAACGTCCTGACTTTC.

This clonotype was seen repeatedly, ten times or more. The V call is TRBV20-1, the J call TRBJ1-1, with TRBD1 as a possible D gene (5 bases). This CDR3 is 14 amino acids long. V lost 3 bases to trimming and J lost 5 bases, with 16 bases between them. Germline V gene data show CDR1 as DFQATT and CDR2 as SNEGSKA (reference sequence). CDR3 protein: CSASRRGSGTEAFF. The CDR3, as DNA: TGCAGTGCTAGTAGGAGGGGTTCGGGAACTGAAGCTTTCTTT.

The chain has TRBV7-8 and TRBJ1-1, with D possibly TRBD1 on 6 matching bases. V lost 5 bases and J 0 bases, leaving 13 bases between the germline ends. Germline V gives CDR1 SGHVS, CDR2 FQNEAQ. The CDR3 consists of 15 residues. CDR3 sequence: CASSERTAMNTEAFF. Written as DNA, the CDR3 is TGTGCCAGCAGCGAACGGACAGCGATGAACACTGAAGCTTTCTTT.

Details on this clonotype: A much more abundant neighbour one base away suggests this may be a read error. CDR3 nucleotides: TGCAGTGCTGGGGTGGGACAGGGAACCTCAGCCCAGCATTTT. Amino acids: CSAGVGQGTSAQHF. This chain links TRBV20-1 with TRBJ1-5, with 9 bases fitting TRBD1. In germline, CDR1 is DFQATT, CDR2 SNEGSKA (reference sequence). This CDR3 is built from 14 residues. V was clipped by 5 bases and J by 11 bases; unmatched bases: 13.

The J gene is TRBJ1-2, the V gene TRBV25-1, with D hard to call. The CDR3 contains 14 residues. Looked up from germline, CDR1 is MGHDK and CDR2 is SYGVNS. V shed 6 bases and J shed 8 bases, with 19 bases lying between them. CDR3: CASSTTRRGEGYTF. Here the CDR3 DNA reads TGTGCCAGCAGCACCACTAGGCGGGGAGAGGGCTACACCTTC.

The chain has TRBV19 and TRBJ1-2; TRBD1 matches at 7 bases. The CDR3 is 15 amino acids. After removal of 5 bases from V and 3 bases from J, the junction contained 9 bases not matched to a gene. Per the germline V gene, CDR1 is LNHDA and CDR2 is SQIVND (reference sequence). This CDR3 is CASSATGAYYYGYTF. CDR3 DNA: TGTGCCAGTAGTGCCACAGGGGCCTACTACTATGGCTACACCTTC. Full variable domain (outside the CDR3, taken from reference TRBV19 and TRBJ1-2): DGGITQSPKYLFRKEGQNVTLSCEQNLNHDAMYWYRQDPGQGLRLIYYSQIVNDFQKGDIAEGYSVSREKKESFPLTVTSAQKNPTAFYLCASSATGAYYYGYTFGSGTRLTVV.

This clonotype was seen repeatedly, ten times or more. The chain couples TRBV20-1 to TRBJ2-5; 7 bases map to TRBD1. The CDR3 contains 15 residues. Trimming cost V 0 bases and J 5 bases; bases outside gene matches: 9. Germline CDR1 and CDR2: DFQATT and SNEGSKA (reference sequence). This CDR3 reads CSARDPTGEGETQYF. For the CDR3, the DNA is TGCAGTGCTAGAGATCCTACAGGGGAAGGGGAGACCCAGTACTTC.

Ten or more counts support this clonotype. The chain joins TRBV19 to TRBJ1-5; D gene ambiguous. The CDR3 is 17 residues long. The V gene's germline CDR1 is LNHDA and CDR2 SQIVND (reference sequence). Trimming removed 3 bases from V and 1 base from J, with 16 bases in between. CDR3 in DNA: TGTGCCAGTAGTATCAGAAGTGTAAGGAACAGCAATCAGCCCCAGCATTTT. It codes for CASSIRSVRNSNQPQHF.

This chain connects TRBV10-3 to TRBJ1-6; 7 bases map to TRBD1. This CDR3 is 14 amino acids long. Germline-derived CDR1 and CDR2 are ENHRY and SYGVKD. With V trimmed by 5 bases and J by 8 bases, 6 bases remained unmatched. The CDR3 region has the DNA TGTGCCATCAGTTTGGGACAGAGCGATTCACCCCTCCACTTT. This translates into CAISLGQSDSPLHF.

Comment on this clonotype: A single base separates this from a much larger clone, so it may be a read error. No conserved phenylalanine or tryptophan is present at the end of the CDR3, so a read error is the likely explanation. The V gene is TRBV6-6, the J gene TRBJ1-5; D remains ambiguous. V lost 5 bases, J lost 4 bases, and 12 bases lay in between. The CDR3 length is 14 residues. Germline V gives CDR1 MNHNY, CDR2 SVGAGI (reference sequence). The CDR3 nucleotides are TGTGCCAGCAGTGATGGCGGGAGGAATCAGCCCCAGCATCTT. Amino acids: CASSDGGRNQPQHL.

Only a few counts were recorded for this clonotype. A read error may be the cause here, since a much bigger clone is one base away. This chain uses TRBV5-1 with TRBJ2-3; D gene uncertain. The CDR3 totals 14 residues. Germline CDR1 and CDR2: SGHRS and YFSETQ. This chain's CDR3 is CAGSPEGPRDTQYF. The CDR3 DNA sequence: TGCGCCGGCAGCCCCGAAGGGCCCCGAGATACGCAGTATTTT.

This chain connects TRBV4-1 to TRBJ2-7, with a tentative D call TRBD2 (6 bases). The ends were cut back, 2 bases at V and 3 bases at J, with 20 bases in the middle. Per germline, CDR1 MGHRA and CDR2 YSYEKL. The CDR3 extends over 17 amino acids. The CDR3 DNA is TGCGCCAGCAGCCAACCGTTAACTGGAGGGAATCGCTACGAGCAGTACTTC. It is translated as CASSQPLTGGNRYEQYF.

The CDR3 DNA sequence: TGTGCCAGCAGCCCTCACCGACTAGCGGGAGGAACGGGCGAGCAGTACTTC. Protein product: CASSPHRLAGGTGEQYF. This chain joins TRBV9 and TRBJ2-7; the match to TRBD2 covers 13 bases. V shed 4 bases, J shed 6 bases, and the junction held 13 bases outside the gene matches. Germline V gene sequence: CDR1 SGDLS, CDR2 YYNGEE. The CDR3 contains 17 residues.

Turning to this clonotype: A read error may account for a junction end that differs from germline. The rearrangement joins TRBV7-2 to TRBJ2-5, with 8 bases matching TRBD2. CDR1 and CDR2 from the germline V gene are SGHTA and FQGNSA. The CDR3 consists of 14 residues. Written as DNA, the CDR3 is TGTGCCAGCAGCCTCAATAGCGGGGAAGAGACCCAGTACTTT. This encodes CASSLNSGEETQYF. Supplemented by reference TRBV7-2 and TRBJ2-5, the full variable domain reads GAGVSQSPSNKVTEKGKDVELRCDPISGHTALYWYRQSLGQGLEFLIYFQGNSAPDKSGLPSDRFSAERTGGSVSTLTIQRTQQEDSAVYLCASSLNSGEETQYFGPGTRLLVL.

This chain links TRBV20-1 with TRBJ2-7, with 10 bases lining up with TRBD2. V shed 4 bases, J shed 7 bases, and the junction held 7 bases outside the gene matches. The CDR3 covers 13 residues. Germline V gene sequence: CDR1 DFQATT, CDR2 SNEGSKA (reference sequence). Here the CDR3 DNA reads TGCAGTGCTAAAGGGACTAGCGTAGTAGAGCAGTACTTC. Encoded protein: CSAKGTSVVEQYF.

The chain is built from TRBV7-9 and TRBJ1-6, with D possibly matching TRBD1 (6 bases). Germline CDR1 SEHNR, CDR2 FQNEAQ (reference sequence). The CDR3 runs 16 residues. Trimming took 4 bases from V and 7 from J, leaving 17 bases between them. The CDR3 DNA follows: TGTGCCAGCAGCTCCCGGGCGGGGGCAGGAAATTCACCCCTCCACTTT. Translated, it gives CASSSRAGAGNSPLHF.

The J gene is TRBJ1-2, the V gene TRBV18, with D unclear. Trimming stripped 4 bases from V and 8 bases from J, with 17 bases between. The germline V gene has CDR1 KGHSH and CDR2 LQKENI. The CDR3 spans 14 residues. The CDR3 region is CASSLYTVWKGYTF. DNA of the CDR3: TGTGCCAGCTCACTCTATACGGTGTGGAAGGGCTACACCTTC. Filled out from reference TRBV18 and TRBJ1-2, the complete variable domain reads NAGVMQNPRHLVRRRGQEARLRCSPMKGHSHVYWYRQLPEEGLKFMVYLQKENIIDESGMPKERFSAEFPKEGPSILRIQQVVRGDSAAYFCASSLYTVWKGYTFGSGTRLTVV.

This chain connects TRBV7-2 to TRBJ2-3; no definite D call. The V gene's germline CDR1 is SGHTA and CDR2 FQGNSA. The CDR3 length is 16 residues. This CDR3 reads CASCLVDARNTDTQYF. The CDR3 DNA reads as TGTGCTAGCTGCTTAGTGGACGCCAGGAACACAGATACGCAGTATTTT. Combining the CDR3 with reference TRBV7-2 and TRBJ2-3 gives the whole variable domain GAGVSQSPSNKVTEKGKDVELRCDPISGHTALYWYRQSLGQGLEFLIYFQGNSAPDKSGLPSDRFSAERTGGSVSTLTIQRTQQEDSAVYLCASCLVDARNTDTQYFGPGTRLTVL.

This clonotype has just a few counts. The rearrangement links TRBV5-5 to TRBJ2-1; TRBD2 agrees at 11 bases. Germline CDR1 reads SGHKS; CDR2 reads YYEKEE (reference sequence). J gave up 9 bases and V 2 bases, and 4 bases lay outside the gene matches. The CDR3 runs to 14 residues. The CDR3 DNA is TGTGCCAGCAGCTTACTAGCGGGGGTCGGTGAGCAGTTCTTC. Translating it yields CASSLLAGVGEQFF.

This clonotype was found once. The rearrangement links TRBV10-3 to TRBJ2-3, with D hard to call. The CDR3 runs to 12 residues. The V gene's germline CDR1 is ENHRY and CDR2 SYGVKD. V lost 4 bases and J 11 bases, leaving 13 bases between the germline ends. The DNA of the CDR3 is TGTGCCATCAGTGGGGTGTTAAATGAGCAGTATTTT. This translates into CAISGVLNEQYF.

This clonotype was counted ten times or more. V usage is TRBV30 and J usage is TRBJ1-1; TRBD1 might be the D (5 bases). The CDR3 consists of 13 residues. V was clipped by 7 bases and J by 4 bases, with 16 bases between them. Germline values: CDR1 GTSNPN, CDR2 SVGIG (reference sequence). The CDR3 coding sequence is TGTGCCTCCCCAGGGAGGGATGGCACTGAAGCTTTCTTT. This sequence encodes CASPGRDGTEAFF.